These 9 T cell receptor beta chains share one sample of origin, sequenced in a study of blood T cell repertoires in COVID-19. Here immunoSEQ multiplex PCR was the method, and the copy in TCRdb shows in-frame clones only, minus some. The sample lists 35,000 to 50,000 clones; 87% were seen once. The material sequenced was peripheral blood. All receptors come from a man in his fifties or sixties with active COVID-19.

This clone is classed as medium-sized. This sequence joins TRBV28 and TRBJ1-2, with 11 bases that match TRBD1. The CDR3 is 15 residues long. The V segment lost 7 bases and the J segment 6 bases; nucleotides outside the gene matches: 10. The germline V gene encodes CDR1 MDHEN and CDR2 SYDVKM. The CDR3 spells CASNRPGQGVNGYTF. As DNA, the CDR3 is TGTGCCAGCAACCGACCGGGACAGGGGGTGAATGGCTACACCTTC.

The chain recombines TRBV19 with TRBJ1-2; D gene uncertain. Germline CDR1 is LNHDA and CDR2 is SQIVND (reference sequence). The CDR3 runs to 15 residues. Trimming shortened V by 4 bases and J by 4 bases, and 16 bases separated the two germline ends. CDR3 in DNA: TGTGCCAGTAGTAAGCCGAGCGGACCGTCCTATGGCTACACCTTC. This sequence encodes CASSKPSGPSYGYTF.

This clone occurred once. The chain recombines TRBV7-2 with TRBJ2-5; TRBD2 agrees at 11 bases. The germline V gene has CDR1 SGHTA and CDR2 FQGNSA. The CDR3 loop spans 14 amino acids. V lost 5 bases and J lost 5; bases outside the gene matches: 4. As DNA, the CDR3 is TGTGCCAGCAGCAGTAGCGGGGGGGACGAGACCCAGTACTTC. Amino acids: CASSSSGGDETQYF.

The rearrangement joins TRBV24-1 to TRBJ1-2, with 7 nucleotides matching TRBD1. CDR3 length equals 15 residues. The germline CDR1 and CDR2 sequences are KGHDR and SFDVKD. V was clipped by 4 bases and J by 0 bases; unmatched bases: 4. The DNA for the CDR3 is TGTGCCACCAGTGAGGAGACAGGGTCTAACTATGGCTACACCTTC. Translating it yields CATSEETGSNYGYTF.

This clone was picked up a small number of times. The V gene is TRBV7-8, the J gene TRBJ1-5; 9 bases line up with TRBD1. Per the germline V gene, CDR1 is SGHVS and CDR2 is FQNEAQ. This CDR3 contains 16 residues. After removal of 4 bases from V and 1 base from J, the junction contained 5 bases not matched to a gene. DNA for the CDR3: TGTGCCAGCAGCTCACAGGGGGCGTTGAGCAATCAGCCCCAGCATTTT. Protein: CASSSQGALSNQPQHF.

The rearrangement links TRBV7-6 to TRBJ1-5; D not resolved. The V and J ends lost 3 bases and 4 bases respectively, with 7 bases between them. CDR3 length: 13 amino acids. Germline values: CDR1 SGHVS, CDR2 FNYEAQ. The CDR3 sequence: CASSLGTNQPQHF. CDR3 bases: TGTGCCAGCAGCTTGGGCACTAATCAGCCCCAGCATTTT.

J is TRBJ1-2 and V is TRBV7-9; 12 bases fit TRBD1. CDR3 length equals 13 residues. From germline, CDR1 is SEHNR and CDR2 FQNEAQ (reference sequence). Unmatched junction bases numbered 5, after V lost 7 bases and J lost 8 bases. CDR3 residues: CASTGTGGEGYTF. In nucleotides, the CDR3 is TGTGCCAGCACCGGGACAGGGGGCGAAGGCTACACCTTC.

The chain joins TRBV30 to TRBJ2-5; no clear D gene. The germline V gene encodes CDR1 GTSNPN and CDR2 SVGIG (reference sequence). The length of the CDR3 is 12 residues. The V end lost 2 bases, the J end lost 7 bases, and 11 bases lay between the germline ends. This CDR3 is CAWSPPGGTQYF. The CDR3 nucleotides read TGTGCCTGGAGTCCCCCCGGTGGGACCCAGTACTTC.

The V call is TRBV7-9, the J call TRBJ2-3, with TRBD2 as a possible D gene (6 bases). V was trimmed by 3 bases and J by 0 bases, leaving 7 bases between them. The CDR3 runs 14 residues. Germline loops: CDR1 SEHNR, CDR2 FQNEAQ (reference sequence). The CDR3 reads CASSLSGSTDTQYF. The CDR3, as DNA: TGTGCCAGCAGCTTGAGCGGGAGCACAGATACGCAGTATTTT.